A single sample gave rise to the 17 T cell receptor beta chains below, sequenced in a study of cytomegalovirus exposure and HLA in healthy donors. Primers: 60 Vbeta forward and 13 Jbeta reverse. Libraries were prepared by immunoSEQ multiplex PCR; TCRdb keeps only in-frame clonotypes and omits some of them. This specimen shows about 130,000 clones; the ten leading clones hold 2.5% to 3%. Material for sequencing was PBMCs. All receptors come from a young man in good health and CMV-seronegative.

J is TRBJ2-1 and V is TRBV5-1; 7 bases are a match to TRBD2. Losses at the gene ends were 4 bases for V and 4 bases for J; bases not matched to a gene: 5. The CDR3 length is 14 residues. Germline V gene data show CDR1 as SGHRS and CDR2 as YFSETQ. The CDR3 sequence: CASSRLAEYNEQFF. CDR3 DNA sequence: TGCGCCAGCAGCCGACTAGCAGAATACAATGAGCAGTTCTTC.

The rearrangement links TRBV5-1 to TRBJ2-7; D possibly corresponds to TRBD2 (5 bases). V was cut by 4 bases and J by 1 base, with 15 bases left in between. This CDR3 region has 15 residues. Germline loops: CDR1 SGHRS, CDR2 YFSETQ. CDR3 DNA: TGCGCCAGCAGCCCCGGTCCAGCGGAGTCCTACGAGCAGTACTTC. It translates to CASSPGPAESYEQYF.

The genes are TRBV29-1 and TRBJ2-1, with a possible D match to TRBD2 (6 bases). The germline gives CDR1 SQVTM, CDR2 ANQGSEA. The V and J ends lost 7 bases and 7 bases respectively, with 11 bases between them. This CDR3 has 11 residues. Here the CDR3 DNA reads TGCAGCGCCCGGGACTGGAATGAGCAGTTCTTC. Encoded protein: CSARDWNEQFF.

The CDR3 here is CAISAGGGNTEAFF. The DNA of the CDR3 is TGTGCCATCAGTGCCGGCGGAGGAAACACTGAAGCTTTCTTT. The J gene is TRBJ1-1, the V gene TRBV10-3, with D hard to call. Trimming removed 4 bases from V and 2 bases from J, with 11 bases in between. The CDR3 has 14 amino acids. Germline V gene data show CDR1 as ENHRY and CDR2 as SYGVKD.

This chain joins TRBV6-5 and TRBJ1-5; no clear D. V lost 6 bases, J lost 0 bases, and 12 bases lay in between. Germline loops: CDR1 MNHEY, CDR2 SVGAGI. CDR3 length: 15 amino acids. The CDR3 reads CASSPDGNSNQPQHF. In nucleotides, the CDR3 is TGTGCCAGCAGCCCTGACGGGAATAGCAATCAGCCCCAGCATTTT.

CDR3 in amino acids: CASQAGTANTEAFF. CDR3 DNA sequence: TGTGCCAGTCAGGCCGGGACAGCGAACACTGAAGCTTTCTTT. The chain links TRBV19 to TRBJ1-1, with TRBD1 matching over 7 bases. J gave up 1 base and V 8 bases, and 7 bases lay outside the gene matches. Germline assignment: CDR1 LNHDA and CDR2 SQIVND (reference sequence). The CDR3 is made up of 14 amino acids. Combining the CDR3 with reference TRBV19 and TRBJ1-1 gives the whole variable domain DGGITQSPKYLFRKEGQNVTLSCEQNLNHDAMYWYRQDPGQGLRLIYYSQIVNDFQKGDIAEGYSVSREKKESFPLTVTSAQKNPTAFYLCASQAGTANTEAFFGQGTRLTVV.

In DNA, the CDR3 is TGCGCCAGCAGCTTAAGACTAGCGGGAGGATACTCCTACGAGCAGTACTTC. As protein: CASSLRLAGGYSYEQYF. V and J are TRBV5-1 and TRBJ2-7, with 13 bases identical to TRBD2. Looked up from germline, CDR1 is SGHRS and CDR2 is YFSETQ. The CDR3 sequence is 17 residues long. V lost 2 bases, J lost 0 bases, and 5 bases stayed unmatched.

The chain couples TRBV29-1 to TRBJ2-1, with TRBD1 identical over 9 bases. J was trimmed by 8 bases and V by 6 bases; bases with no gene match: 8. The CDR3 has 13 amino acids. From germline, CDR1 is SQVTM and CDR2 ANQGSEA. CDR3 protein: CSVETGGRDEQFF. Written as DNA, the CDR3 is TGCAGCGTCGAGACAGGGGGACGAGATGAGCAGTTCTTC.

The chain recombines TRBV15 with TRBJ1-1, with D perhaps matching TRBD1 (6 bases). CDR1 LNHNV and CDR2 YYDKDF come from the germline V gene (reference sequence). The germline V and J ends were trimmed by 1 base and 6 bases, with 12 bases remaining between them. This CDR3 has 14 amino acids. In DNA, the CDR3 is TGTGCCACCAGCAGAGCCTGGAACAGGGCTGAAGCTTTCTTT. Its translation: CATSRAWNRAEAFF.

The chain uses TRBV29-1 and TRBJ2-2; D might be TRBD2 (6 bases). The CDR3 totals 13 residues. Between the trimmed V and J ends, which lost 1 base and 6 bases, there was a span of 9 bases. Germline V CDR1 and CDR2: SQVTM, ANQGSEA. DNA of the CDR3: TGCAGCGTTGAAGGGAGGGTGGCCGGGGAGCTGTTTTTT. Translation gives CSVEGRVAGELFF.

This chain links TRBV6-6 with TRBJ2-3, with unresolved D. CDR1 and CDR2 from the germline V gene are MNHNY and SVGAGI (reference sequence). The CDR3 has 15 amino acids. V lost 0 bases and J lost 0, with 7 bases in between. Here the CDR3 DNA reads TGTGCCAGCAGTTACTCTCGTCTTAGCACAGATACGCAGTATTTT. Translating it yields CASSYSRLSTDTQYF.

The rearrangement uses TRBV9 and TRBJ2-7; 10 bases are a match to TRBD2. The end of the DNA aligns better with TRBJ2-5, so the J call may be wrong. Germline CDR1 reads SGDLS; CDR2 reads YYNGEE. The CDR3 length is 18 residues. The CDR3, as DNA: TGTGCCAGCAGCGTAGGACCTAGCGGGAGAAGGTTACAAGAGACCCAGTACTTC. This codes for CASSVGPSGRRLQETQYF.

CDR3 region: CASKVQGSYNEQFF. CDR3 sequence (DNA): TGTGCCAGCAAGGTACAGGGTTCCTACAATGAGCAGTTCTTC. J is TRBJ2-1 and V is TRBV6-5; TRBD1 might be the D (6 bases). Deletions cut 7 bases from V and 1 base from J, with 11 bases between. CDR1 and CDR2 (germline): MNHEY, SVGAGI. This CDR3 spans 14 amino acids.

The V call is TRBV6-6, the J call TRBJ2-1; D gene uncertain. Trimming took off 1 base at V and 5 bases at J, with 6 bases between the two ends. The CDR3 runs to 13 residues. Germline V gene data show CDR1 as MNHNY and CDR2 as SVGAGI (reference sequence). The CDR3 spells CASSYLQNNEQFF. CDR3 DNA sequence: TGTGCCAGCAGTTACTTACAGAACAATGAGCAGTTCTTC.

The chain has TRBV5-1 and TRBJ2-7; 7 nucleotides match TRBD1. J lost 1 base, V lost 0 bases, and 4 bases had no gene match. Per germline, CDR1 SGHRS and CDR2 YFSETQ. The CDR3 covers 15 residues. DNA of the CDR3: TGCGCCAGCAGCTTGGAGGGGGACAGTTCCTACGAGCAGTACTTC. It translates to CASSLEGDSSYEQYF.

The V and J genes are TRBV19 and TRBJ2-1; 13 positions match TRBD2. The germline gives CDR1 LNHDA, CDR2 SQIVND (reference sequence). This CDR3 is 17 amino acids long. Trimming took 5 bases from V and 7 from J; bases not matched to a gene: 11. CDR3 loop: CASSQSAGTSGVNEQFF. The CDR3 DNA follows: TGTGCCAGTAGTCAAAGCGCCGGGACTAGCGGGGTAAATGAGCAGTTCTTC.

The chain joins TRBV11-2 to TRBJ2-5; possibly TRBD2 for D (6 bases). The CDR3 is 16 residues long. From germline, CDR1 is SGHAT and CDR2 FQNNGV. Trimming took 6 bases from V and 1 from J, leaving 18 bases between them. The CDR3 reads CASRPWTKNLQETQYF. The CDR3 coding sequence is TGTGCCAGCAGACCCTGGACTAAGAACCTCCAAGAGACCCAGTACTTC. Full variable domain (missing parts from reference TRBV11-2 and TRBJ2-5): EAGVAQSPRYKIIEKRQSVAFWCNPISGHATLYWYQQILGQGPKLLIQFQNNGVVDDSQLPKDRFSAERLKGVDSTLKIQPAKLEDSAVYLCASRPWTKNLQETQYFGPGTRLLVL.